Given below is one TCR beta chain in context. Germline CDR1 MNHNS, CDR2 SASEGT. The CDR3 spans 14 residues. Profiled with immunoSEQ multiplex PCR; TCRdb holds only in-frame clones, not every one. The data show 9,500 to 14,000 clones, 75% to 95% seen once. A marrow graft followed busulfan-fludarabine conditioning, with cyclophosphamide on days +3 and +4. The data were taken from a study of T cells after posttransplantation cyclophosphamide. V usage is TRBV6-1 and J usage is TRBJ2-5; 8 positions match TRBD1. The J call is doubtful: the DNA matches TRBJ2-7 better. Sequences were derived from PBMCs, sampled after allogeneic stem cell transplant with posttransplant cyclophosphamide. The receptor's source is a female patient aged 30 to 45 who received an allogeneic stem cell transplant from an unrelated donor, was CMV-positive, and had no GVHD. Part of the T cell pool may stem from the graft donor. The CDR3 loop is CASTLGQETYEQYF. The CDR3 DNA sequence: TGTGCCAGCACTCTGGGACAGGAGACCTACGAGCAGTACTTC.